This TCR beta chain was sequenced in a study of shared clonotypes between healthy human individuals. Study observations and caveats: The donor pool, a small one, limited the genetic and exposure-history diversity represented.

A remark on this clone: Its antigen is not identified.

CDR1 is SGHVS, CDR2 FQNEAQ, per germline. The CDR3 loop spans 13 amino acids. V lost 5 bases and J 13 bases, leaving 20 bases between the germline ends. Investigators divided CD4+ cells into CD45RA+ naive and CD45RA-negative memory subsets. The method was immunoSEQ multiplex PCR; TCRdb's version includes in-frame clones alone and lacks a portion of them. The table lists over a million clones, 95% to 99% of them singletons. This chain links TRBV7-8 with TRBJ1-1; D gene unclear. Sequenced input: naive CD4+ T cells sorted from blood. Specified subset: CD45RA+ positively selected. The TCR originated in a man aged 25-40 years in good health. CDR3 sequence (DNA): TGTGCCAGCAGCCTGGGTGTGGTGAGCCGCGGTTTCTTT. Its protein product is CASSLGVVSRGFF. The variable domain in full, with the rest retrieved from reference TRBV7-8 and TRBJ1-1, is GAGVSQSPRYKVAKRGQDVALRCDPISGHVSLFWYQQALGQGPEFLTYFQNEAQLDKSGLPSDRFFAERPEGSVSTLKIQRTQQEDSAVYLCASSLGVVSRGFFGQGTRLTVV.